This T cell receptor beta chain was documented in a study of human T cells and chemical hapten exposure. Specified time point: patch test 1, 2 weeks after DPC sensitization. Treatment indicated: therapeutic diphenylcyclopropenone sensitization with weekly scalp DPC. It was from unfractionated whole blood that total RNA was extracted. MiXCR, run by TCRdb on the RACE reads, gives a single entry per CDR3 protein. The table has 40,000 to 65,000 distinct CDR3 sequences, more than 9.5% seen once. This clonotype was detected many times. Germline V CDR1 and CDR2: SGHAT, FQNNGV. Trimming shortened V by 6 bases and J by 2 bases, and 15 bases separated the two germline ends. The CDR3 consists of 15 residues.

The V and J genes are TRBV11-2 and TRBJ2-3; D is unresolved. Sequences were derived from whole blood, sampled in connection with sensitization to the hapten diphenylcyclopropenone (DPC). The receptor was isolated from a middle-aged woman with alopecia areata. Some clones in this sample may be carry-over from other donors' samples. In DNA, the CDR3 is TGTGCCAGCAGAGGCCAGCAATGGGCCACAGATACGCAGTATTTT. Protein sequence: CASRGQQWATDTQYF.